This is a list of T cell receptor beta chains from one sample in a study of blood T cell repertoires in COVID-19. Measured with immunoSEQ multiplex PCR; TCRdb has only the in-frame clones, and not every one. Found here are hundreds of thousands of clones, about four fifths of them singletons; the top ten hold about 4.6%. The sequenced material came from PBMCs or T cells enriched from blood (not recorded which). All receptors derive from a woman aged 45-60 years who had been exposed to COVID-19. Both conserved end residues are part of each CDR3. D genes are given only for firm matches. A clone size is listed for some rows: how often the clone was seen (once, few, many), or a class if it is expanded.

TRBV11-2	NA	TRBJ2-7	TRBD2	CASSLGAGGVYEQYF	TGTGCCAGCAGCTTGGGAGCGGGGGGCGTTTACGAGCAGTACTTC
TRBV7-2	NA	TRBJ2-5	NA	CASSPQLGLGQETQYF	TGTGCCAGCAGCCCACAACTAGGACTGGGCCAAGAGACCCAGTACTTC
TRBV5-1	NA	TRBJ1-1	TRBD1	CASSSGTGTNTEAFF	TGCGCCAGCAGCTCGGGGACAGGGACCAACACTGAAGCTTTCTTT
TRBV11-2	NA	TRBJ1-6	NA	CASSLRRGGGTYNSPLHF	TGTGCCAGCAGCTTAAGGCGGGGGGGAGGGACCTATAATTCACCCCTCCACTTT
TRBV6-2/TRBV6-3	NA	TRBJ1-1	TRBD1	CASSIRDRDTEAFF	TGTGCCAGCAGTATCCGGGACAGGGACACTGAAGCTTTCTTT
TRBV29-1	NA	TRBJ1-2	NA	CSVMDSAYGYTF	TGCAGCGTTATGGACAGTGCTTATGGCTACACCTTC
TRBV18	NA	TRBJ2-3	TRBD2	CASSPPGGADTQYF	TGTGCCAGCTCACCCCCGGGAGGGGCAGATACGCAGTATTTT
TRBV27	NA	TRBJ2-2	NA	CASRRANTGELFF	TGTGCCAGCAGGCGAGCGAACACCGGGGAGCTGTTTTTT
TRBV19	NA	TRBJ2-1	NA	CASARDYNEQFF	TGTGCCAGTGCCAGGGACTACAATGAGCAGTTCTTC
TRBV7-9	NA	TRBJ1-1	NA	CASSLSNRFLNTEAFF	TGTGCCAGCAGCCTTTCTAACAGGTTTTTGAACACTGAAGCTTTCTTT
TRBV4-2	NA	TRBJ1-3	NA	CASSQVMPGQQRGNTIYF	TGTGCCAGCAGCCAAGTTATGCCGGGACAACAAAGGGGAAACACCATATATTTT
TRBV7-2	NA	TRBJ2-1	NA	CASSLSPPTHEQFF	TGTGCCAGCAGCCTATCACCCCCTACCCATGAGCAGTTCTTC
TRBV5-1	NA	TRBJ1-1	NA	CASTPTGWNTEAFF	TGCGCCAGCACCCCGACAGGATGGAACACTGAAGCTTTCTTT
TRBV19	NA	TRBJ1-1	TRBD1	CASSSGQLFMNTEAFF	TGTGCCAGTAGTTCGGGACAGCTATTCATGAACACTGAAGCTTTCTTT
TRBV12-5	once	TRBJ1-1	TRBD1	CASGSEGQGRQENTEAFF	TGTGCTAGTGGTTCCGAAGGACAGGGGAGGCAGGAGAACACTGAAGCTTTCTTT
TRBV18	once	TRBJ1-5	TRBD1	CASSPMTGAQPQHF	TGTGCCAGCTCACCCATGACAGGGGCTCAGCCCCAGCATTTT
TRBV19	NA	TRBJ1-2	NA	CASSIGAAVRGYTF	TGTGCCAGTAGTATAGGGGCAGCGGTGAGAGGCTACACCTTC
TRBV27	once	TRBJ1-2	TRBD1	CASSSLTGGDGYTF	TGTGCCAGCAGTTCCTTGACAGGGGGCGATGGCTACACCTTC
TRBV5-1	NA	TRBJ1-2	TRBD1	CASSLRQGAMYGYTF	TGCGCCAGCAGCTTAAGACAGGGGGCTATGTATGGCTACACCTTC
TRBV9	NA	TRBJ2-1	TRBD2	CASEFSGAYNEQFF	TGTGCCAGCGAATTCAGCGGGGCTTACAATGAGCAGTTCTTC
TRBV6-1	NA	TRBJ2-5	TRBD2	CASSEGAGLETQYF	TGTGCCAGCAGTGAAGGAGCGGGATTGGAGACCCAGTACTTC
TRBV12-3/TRBV12-4	NA	TRBJ2-1	NA	CASNRDTLNEQFF	TGTGCCAGCAACAGGGACACATTGAATGAGCAGTTCTTC
TRBV5-1	NA	TRBJ2-1	NA	CASSSLTGNEQFF	TGCGCCAGCAGCTCTCTAACAGGGAATGAGCAGTTCTTC
TRBV7-2	few	TRBJ2-7	TRBD2	CASSPTAGIYEQYF	TGTGCCAGCAGCCCAACAGCGGGGATTTACGAGCAGTACTTC
TRBV5-5	few	TRBJ1-3	NA	CASSSSGRGNTIYF	TGTGCCAGCAGCTCAAGTGGCCGTGGAAACACCATATATTTT
TRBV5-1	NA	TRBJ1-6	TRBD1	CASSSGQALHF	TGCGCCAGCAGCTCCGGACAGGCCCTCCACTTT
TRBV19	NA	TRBJ2-6	NA	CASSRTFSGANVLTF	TGTGCCAGTAGTCGGACTTTTTCTGGGGCCAACGTCCTGACTTTC
TRBV19	NA	TRBJ1-1	TRBD1	CASSMGTAQGTEAFF	TGTGCCAGTAGTATGGGGACAGCTCAGGGCACTGAAGCTTTCTTT
TRBV7-9	NA	TRBJ1-2	NA	CASSLPLTENYGYTF	TGTGCCAGCAGCTTACCTCTAACAGAAAACTATGGCTACACCTTC
TRBV6-5	NA	TRBJ2-5	NA	CASSYLQGPGTQYF	TGTGCCAGCAGTTATTTACAGGGCCCTGGGACCCAGTACTTC
TRBV15	NA	TRBJ2-7	NA	CATSRYLLQGYEQYF	TGTGCCACCAGCAGGTACCTGTTGCAGGGATACGAGCAGTACTTC